This T cell receptor (beta chain) is from a study of control samples from healthy donors and cancer patients. This table comes from immunoSEQ multiplex PCR, and its TCRdb copy is limited to in-frame clones, with some not included. The sample has 100,000 to 150,000 clones, roughly 87% seen once. The material sequenced was blood. The source of this sequence is a man aged 18 to 35 in good health.

CDR3 DNA: TGCGCCAGCAGCTTGCAAACTAACAATGAGCAGTTCTTC. Protein product: CASSLQTNNEQFF. The chain uses TRBV5-1 and TRBJ2-1; D uncertain. This CDR3 comprises 13 residues. V dropped 1 base and J dropped 5 bases, with 7 bases sitting between them. Per germline, CDR1 SGHRS and CDR2 YFSETQ.